This T cell receptor (beta chain) appears in the sequencing data of a study of blood T cell repertoires in COVID-19. Study summary: Specimens from acute and convalescent COVID-19 originated in the United States, Italy and Spain. Sources were T cells, B-cell-depleted T cells, or PBMCs; the material itself was cDNA or gDNA.

This CDR3 has 14 amino acids. In germline, CDR1 is SQVTM, CDR2 ANQGSEA. The ends lost 6 bases at V and 3 bases at J; junction bases unmatched: 6. In the original analysis: Estimation of nucleated cell counts was performed using reference gene primer amplification. Clones were sequenced by immunoSEQ multiplex PCR, and TCRdb holds only the in-frame ones, with some missing. Clone size and the V and J calls come from that table; the DNA yielded D and trimming. The table includes 35,000 to 45,000 clones, more than 70% detected once. The sequence was collected from a human donor in a cohort sampled during active COVID-19. The sequencing sample was made of peripheral blood. The J gene is TRBJ2-2, the V gene TRBV29-1; 8 positions match TRBD1. The CDR3: CSVQDRVDTGELFF. As DNA, the CDR3 is TGCAGCGTACAGGACAGGGTGGACACCGGGGAGCTGTTTTTT.